This entry lists 5 T cell receptor beta chains sequenced from one sample in a study of CD8 T cells in ankylosing spondylitis. One entry per CDR3 protein results from TCRdb running MiXCR on the 5' RACE reads. The data hold around 150,000 distinct CDR3 sequences, with approximately 44% observed a single time. Sequencing used synovial fluid, either unsorted or a sorted T cell fraction (not recorded which). These receptors were obtained from a male donor with ankylosing spondylitis.

This chain connects TRBV7-9 to TRBJ2-7; no firm D call. V lost 1 base and J lost 4, with 14 bases in between. The germline gives CDR1 SEHNR, CDR2 FQNEAQ (reference sequence). This CDR3 comprises 15 residues. The CDR3 DNA is TGTGCCAGCAGCTTAGAAGGGAAAGGTGGTTACGAGCAGTACTTC. Amino acid sequence: CASSLEGKGGYEQYF.

The V gene is TRBV15, the J gene TRBJ1-1, with no clear D. Germline CDR1 LNHNV, CDR2 YYDKDF (reference sequence). This CDR3 spans 15 amino acids. Trimming cost V 3 bases and J 4 bases, with 15 bases left between them. CDR3 bases: TGTGCCACCAGCAGGGGATTTGGGATTGGCACTGAAGCTTTCTTT. Translating it yields CATSRGFGIGTEAFF. Based on the CDR3 plus reference TRBV15 and TRBJ1-1, the full variable domain is DAMVIQNPRYQVTQFGKPVTLSCSQTLNHNVMYWYQQKSSQAPKLLFHYYDKDFNNEADTPDNFQSRRPNTSFCFLDIRSPGLGDTAMYLCATSRGFGIGTEAFFGQGTRLTVV.

The V and J genes are TRBV14 and TRBJ2-7, with 7 bases identical to TRBD1. CDR3 length: 13 amino acids. CDR1 and CDR2 (germline): SGHDN, FVKESK. V was pared by 2 bases and J by 6 bases, with 4 bases of the junction left unmatched. The CDR3 DNA reads TGTGCCAGCAGCCAACTACAGGGGAGCGAGCAGTACTTC. Protein product: CASSQLQGSEQYF.

This clonotype has just a few counts. The V gene is TRBV6-4, the J gene TRBJ2-3; tentatively, D is TRBD2 (6 bases). The germline V gene encodes CDR1 MRHNA and CDR2 SNTAGT. The CDR3 runs to 14 residues. V lost 3 bases to trimming and J lost 0 bases, with 7 bases between them. The CDR3 is CASSEGTSTDTQYF. CDR3 DNA sequence: TGTGCCAGCAGTGAAGGGACTAGCACAGATACGCAGTATTTT.

V and J are TRBV6-4 and TRBJ2-2; D possibly corresponds to TRBD2 (6 bases). CDR3 length: 15 residues. Germline assignment: CDR1 MRHNA and CDR2 SNTAGT. V was shortened by 0 bases and J by 1 base, with 6 bases between the two germline ends. The CDR3 protein is CASSDSGGNTGELFF. CDR3 coding DNA: TGTGCCAGCAGTGACTCGGGGGGGAACACCGGGGAGCTGTTTTTT.